This section outlines one TCR beta chain sequence together with its context. A much larger clone is a single base away; this may be a read error. Listed TCR primers and previously described methods were used for bulk TCR libraries. TCRdb processed the PCR reads anew with MiXCR; each CDR3 protein has one entry. The sample holds about 500,000 distinct CDR3 sequences, about a fifth seen once. These data originate in a study of molecular identifiers for immune sequencing clone quantification. The V end was cut by 3 bases, the J end by 2 bases, with 13 bases between. CDR3 length: 15 residues. The germline V gene has CDR1 SGHRS and CDR2 YFSETQ.

The receptor was isolated from a human donor in good health. Some libraries in this study had Jurkat cell RNA spiked in. The J gene is TRBJ2-3, the V gene TRBV5-1; D ambiguous. The sample was naive CD8+ T cells from blood, with Jurkat cell RNA spiked in. This sample's subset: FACS-sorted CD8+CD4-CCR7+CD45RA+ naive T cells. This chain's CDR3 is CASSSYRVTTDTQYF. The CDR3 DNA reads as TGCGCCAGCAGCTCCTACAGAGTTACCACAGATACGCAGTATTTT.